Below, one T cell receptor (beta chain) is given with its context. The antigen is unknown. Naive CD8 cells were CD45RO-negative, positively selected for CCR7, excluding terminally differentiated effector memory CD45RA+ cells. CDR1 and CDR2 (germline): MNHEY, SMNVEV (reference sequence). The CDR3 contains 13 residues. V lost 3 bases and J 4 bases, leaving 9 bases between the germline ends. The data were obtained in a study of shared clonotypes between healthy human individuals. Study outcomes and limitations: The sharing of about 5% of naive CD4 clonotypes was seen across a handful of donors. Memory subsets generally showed smaller estimated richness than naive subsets did.

TCRdb's table, derived via immunoSEQ multiplex PCR, lists solely in-frame clones and lacks some. The sample lists around 1.9 million clones, 93% occurring once. This sequence joins TRBV27 and TRBJ1-2; D gene unclear. The clonotype originates from a man aged 18-30 years in good health. Some clones in this sample may be carry-over from other donors' samples. The sample comprised naive CD8+ T cells from PBMCs. The CDR3 region has the DNA TGTGCCAGCAGTTTCTTCGAGGGCTATGGCTACACCTTC. Its translation is CASSFFEGYGYTF.